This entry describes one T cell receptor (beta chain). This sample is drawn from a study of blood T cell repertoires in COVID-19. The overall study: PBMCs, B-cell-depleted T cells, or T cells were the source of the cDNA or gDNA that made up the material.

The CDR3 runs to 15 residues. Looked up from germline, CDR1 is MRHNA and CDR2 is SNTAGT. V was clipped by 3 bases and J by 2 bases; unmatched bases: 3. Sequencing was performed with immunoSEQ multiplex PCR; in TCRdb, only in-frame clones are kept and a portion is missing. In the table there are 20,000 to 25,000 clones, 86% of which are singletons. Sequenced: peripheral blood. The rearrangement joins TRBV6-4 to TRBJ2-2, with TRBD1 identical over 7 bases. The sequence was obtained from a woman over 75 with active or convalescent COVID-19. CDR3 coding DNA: TGTGCCAGCAGTGAGAGGACAGGCAACACCGGGGAGCTGTTTTTT. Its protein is CASSERTGNTGELFF.